A single TCR beta chain is shown here with its context. Its matching antigen is unknown. The sample comes from a study of shared clonotypes between healthy human individuals. Notes on the study in general: Deeper or shallower sequencing was expected to change how clonotypes are shared among donors. The generation probabilities recorded for non-shared clonotypes fell below those of clonotypes shared by all four donors.

Sequencing used immunoSEQ multiplex PCR; TCRdb keeps in-frame clones, though not all of them. Of 2,100,000 or so clones in the sample, roughly 95% were seen once. All of the donors resided in Nashville, Tennessee, and each was a Caucasian adult. Germline CDR1 reads SQVTM; CDR2 reads ANQGSEA. Trimming at V came to 5 bases and at J to 2 bases, leaving 4 bases not matched to a gene. The CDR3 is 13 residues long. This TCR came from a young man in good health. Source material: naive CD4+ T cells sorted from blood. Subset reported: CD45RA+ positively selected. V is TRBV29-1 and J is TRBJ2-7; 9 positions match TRBD2. The chain's CDR3 is CSVRLAAPYEQYF. The DNA for the CDR3 is TGCAGCGTTCGACTAGCGGCACCCTACGAGCAGTACTTC.